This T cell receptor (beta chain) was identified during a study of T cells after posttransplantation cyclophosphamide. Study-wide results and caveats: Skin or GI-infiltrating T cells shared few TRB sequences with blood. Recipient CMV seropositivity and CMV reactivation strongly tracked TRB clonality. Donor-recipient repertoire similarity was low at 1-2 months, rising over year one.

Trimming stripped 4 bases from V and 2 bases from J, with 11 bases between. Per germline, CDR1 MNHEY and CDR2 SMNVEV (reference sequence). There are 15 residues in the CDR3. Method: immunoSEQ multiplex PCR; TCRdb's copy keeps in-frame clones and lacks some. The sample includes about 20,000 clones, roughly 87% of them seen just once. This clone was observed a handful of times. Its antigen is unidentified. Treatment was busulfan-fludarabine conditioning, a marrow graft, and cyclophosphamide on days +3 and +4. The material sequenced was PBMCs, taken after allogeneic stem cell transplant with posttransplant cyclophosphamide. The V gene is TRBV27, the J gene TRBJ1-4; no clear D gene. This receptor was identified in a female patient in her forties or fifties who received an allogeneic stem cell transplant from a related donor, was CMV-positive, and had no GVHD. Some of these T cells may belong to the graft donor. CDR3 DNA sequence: TGTGCCAGCAGTTCCCGAGCTTGGACTAATGAAAAACTGTTTTTT. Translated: CASSSRAWTNEKLFF.